These T cell receptor beta chains were read from a single sample in a study of T cell responses to AZD1222 COVID-19 vaccine. Here immunoSEQ multiplex PCR was the method, and the copy in TCRdb shows in-frame clones only, minus some. In the table there are 100,000 or so clones, around 87% of which are singletons. The material sequenced was peripheral blood, taken on day 0 of AZD1222 vaccination. The source is an adult in good health. Each CDR3 is given with its conserved first and last residue. Fields, in order: D gene, V gene, J gene, clone size, CDR3 protein, CDR3 DNA. D genes are given only for firm matches. Clone size is shown for a subset of rows, as once, few, many or a class of expanded clone.

D: .
V: TRBV9
J: TRBJ1-6
size: .
CDR3: CASSVARTQGNSPLHF
DNA: TGTGCCAGCAGCGTAGCCAGGACCCAGGGTAATTCACCCCTCCACTTT

D: .
V: TRBV4-1
J: TRBJ1-2
size: .
CDR3: CASSQEGVGGYTF
DNA: TGCGCCAGCAGCCAAGAGGGGGTCGGGGGCTACACCTTC

D: .
V: TRBV5-5
J: TRBJ2-1
size: .
CDR3: CASSALPWGEQFF
DNA: TGTGCCAGCAGCGCCCTACCATGGGGAGAGCAGTTCTTC

D: .
V: TRBV9
J: TRBJ1-1
size: .
CDR3: CASSPTIGNTEAFF
DNA: TGTGCCAGCAGCCCTACTATAGGGAACACTGAAGCTTTCTTT

D: TRBD2
V: TRBV20-1
J: TRBJ2-7
size: .
CDR3: CSASPGGSYEQYF
DNA: TGCAGTGCTAGTCCGGGGGGCTCCTACGAGCAGTACTTC

D: .
V: TRBV19
J: TRBJ2-2
size: once
CDR3: CASSMSNTGELFF
DNA: TGTGCCAGTAGTATGAGTAACACCGGGGAGCTGTTTTTT

D: .
V: TRBV5-5
J: TRBJ2-5
size: .
CDR3: CASSLARDLQETQYF
DNA: TGTGCCAGCAGCTTGGCCCGGGACCTCCAGGAGACCCAGTACTTC

D: .
V: TRBV7-9
J: TRBJ1-2
size: .
CDR3: CASSLALQTGTGYTF
DNA: TGTGCCAGCAGCTTAGCCCTACAAACAGGGACTGGCTACACCTTC

D: .
V: TRBV7-9
J: TRBJ1-4
size: few
CDR3: CASSGGGTSANEKLFF
DNA: TGTGCCAGCAGCGGGGGAGGGACTTCGGCTAATGAAAAACTGTTTTTT

D: .
V: TRBV10-3
J: TRBJ1-2
size: once
CDR3: CAISESIQASYGYTF
DNA: TGTGCCATCAGTGAGTCGATCCAGGCCTCTTATGGCTACACCTTC

D: .
V: TRBV5-1
J: TRBJ1-3
size: .
CDR3: CASSSWGGFASGNTIYF
DNA: TGCGCCAGCAGCTCGTGGGGGGGTTTTGCCTCTGGAAACACCATATATTTT

D: .
V: TRBV5-5
J: TRBJ1-2
size: .
CDR3: CASSFQNYGYTF
DNA: TGTGCCAGCAGCTTTCAGAACTATGGCTACACCTTC

D: .
V: TRBV3-1/TRBV3-2
J: TRBJ1-5
size: .
CDR3: CASSQGGQPQHF
DNA: TGTGCCAGCAGCCAAGGGGGGCAGCCCCAGCATTTT

D: TRBD2
V: TRBV6-5
J: TRBJ2-6
size: .
CDR3: CASSWAGAGANVLTF
DNA: TGTGCCAGCAGTTGGGCGGGAGCTGGGGCCAACGTCCTGACTTTC

D: TRBD1
V: TRBV28
J: TRBJ1-5
size: .
CDR3: CASSSSGTGQQGQHF
DNA: TGTGCCAGCAGTTCCTCCGGGACAGGCCAACAGGGCCAGCATTTT

D: TRBD1
V: TRBV9
J: TRBJ2-7
size: .
CDR3: CASSVLPGQGAYEQYF
DNA: TGTGCCAGCAGCGTCCTACCGGGACAGGGGGCCTACGAGCAGTACTTC

D: .
V: TRBV30
J: TRBJ1-1
size: .
CDR3: CAWTAGWTEAFF
DNA: TGTGCCTGGACCGCAGGGTGGACTGAAGCTTTCTTT

D: .
V: TRBV27
J: TRBJ2-1
size: .
CDR3: CASRPLRINEQFF
DNA: TGTGCCAGCAGGCCTCTTAGAATCAATGAGCAGTTCTTC

D: .
V: TRBV7-2
J: TRBJ2-7
size: once
CDR3: CASSPRGAVNEQYF
DNA: TGTGCCAGCAGCCCTCGGGGGGCAGTAAACGAGCAGTACTTC

D: .
V: TRBV4-2
J: TRBJ1-4
size: once
CDR3: CASSQGGVGEKLFF
DNA: TGTGCCAGCAGCCAAGGAGGGGTTGGCGAAAAACTGTTTTTT

D: .
V: TRBV6-1
J: TRBJ1-2
size: .
CDR3: CASSDQGGGYTF
DNA: TGTGCCAGCAGTGATCAAGGGGGAGGCTACACCTTC

D: .
V: TRBV5-1
J: TRBJ2-1
size: once
CDR3: CASSLRLGAYNEQFF
DNA: TGCGCCAGCAGCTTGAGACTAGGGGCCTACAATGAGCAGTTCTTC

D: .
V: TRBV5-1
J: TRBJ2-2
size: .
CDR3: CASSWTGGELFF
DNA: TGCGCCAGCAGCTGGACCGGCGGGGAGCTGTTTTTT

D: TRBD1
V: TRBV28
J: TRBJ2-2
size: .
CDR3: CATGQEHTGELFF
DNA: TGTGCCACCGGACAGGAGCACACCGGGGAGCTGTTTTTT

D: .
V: TRBV24-1
J: TRBJ1-2
size: .
CDR3: CATSDGLDYGYTF
DNA: TGTGCCACCAGTGATGGGTTGGACTATGGCTACACCTTC

D: TRBD1
V: TRBV6-1
J: TRBJ1-3
size: .
CDR3: CASSEIGGRGSYF
DNA: TGTGCCAGCAGTGAGATAGGGGGCCGAGGCTCATATTTT

D: .
V: TRBV5-4
J: TRBJ1-1
size: .
CDR3: CASSLAGNTEAFF
DNA: TGTGCCAGCAGCTTGGCGGGGAACACTGAAGCTTTCTTT

D: .
V: TRBV4-2
J: TRBJ2-7
size: .
CDR3: CASSRDDRPTSSEQYF
DNA: TGTGCCAGCAGCCGGGACGACCGCCCGACCAGCTCCGAGCAGTACTTC

D: .
V: TRBV7-8
J: TRBJ2-2
size: .
CDR3: CASSLAATNTGELFF
DNA: TGTGCCAGCAGCTTGGCGGCAACGAACACCGGGGAGCTGTTTTTT

D: .
V: TRBV28
J: TRBJ1-4
size: .
CDR3: CASSKFDEKLFF
DNA: TGTGCCAGCAGTAAATTCGATGAAAAACTGTTTTTT

D: TRBD2
V: TRBV5-1
J: TRBJ2-1
size: .
CDR3: CASKVAGAAYNEQFF
DNA: TGCGCCAGCAAGGTAGCGGGAGCAGCCTACAATGAGCAGTTCTTC

D: .
V: TRBV27
J: TRBJ2-3
size: .
CDR3: CASKGQYLVSTDTQYF
DNA: TGTGCCAGCAAAGGGCAATACTTGGTTAGCACAGATACGCAGTATTTT

D: .
V: TRBV5-5
J: TRBJ1-1
size: .
CDR3: CASSLESGVGTEAFF
DNA: TGTGCCAGCAGCTTGGAGTCCGGGGTTGGAACTGAAGCTTTCTTT

D: .
V: TRBV11-2
J: TRBJ2-5
size: few
CDR3: CASSPTGLRGGETQYF
DNA: TGTGCCAGCAGCCCAACGGGCCTCAGGGGTGGTGAGACCCAGTACTTC

D: .
V: TRBV6-2/TRBV6-3
J: TRBJ2-5
size: .
CDR3: CASSPSRSQETQYF
DNA: TGTGCCAGCAGCCCCTCACGGTCTCAAGAGACCCAGTACTTC

D: TRBD1
V: TRBV19
J: TRBJ1-5
size: .
CDR3: CASSAMRQGGGPQHF
DNA: TGTGCCAGTAGTGCCATGAGACAGGGCGGGGGGCCCCAGCATTTT

D: TRBD1
V: TRBV4-3
J: TRBJ2-2
size: .
CDR3: CASSPDRVGTGELFF
DNA: TGCGCCAGCAGCCCCGACAGGGTCGGCACCGGGGAGCTGTTTTTT

D: .
V: TRBV3-1/TRBV3-2
J: TRBJ2-1
size: .
CDR3: CASSQVYRTDNEQFF
DNA: TGTGCCAGCAGCCAAGTGTACAGGACCGACAATGAGCAGTTCTTC

D: .
V: TRBV7-6
J: TRBJ1-4
size: .
CDR3: CASSLSQGTNEKLFF
DNA: TGTGCCAGCAGCTTATCACAGGGTACTAATGAAAAACTGTTTTTT

D: .
V: TRBV19
J: TRBJ1-1
size: .
CDR3: CASSIVAEAFF
DNA: TGTGCCAGTAGTATTGTAGCCGAAGCTTTCTTT

D: .
V: TRBV5-1
J: TRBJ2-2
size: .
CDR3: CASSLLRPEAANTGELFF
DNA: TGCGCCAGCAGCTTGCTGAGGCCGGAAGCGGCGAACACCGGGGAGCTGTTTTTT

D: .
V: TRBV9
J: TRBJ1-6
size: .
CDR3: CASSVVGGDSPLHF
DNA: TGTGCCAGCAGCGTAGTGGGGGGAGATTCACCCCTCCACTTT

D: TRBD1
V: TRBV19
J: TRBJ1-5
size: .
CDR3: CASSIPQGGSNQPQHF
DNA: TGTGCCAGTAGTATCCCGCAGGGGGGGAGCAATCAGCCCCAGCATTTT

D: .
V: TRBV5-4
J: TRBJ2-2
size: .
CDR3: CASTLHGTGELFF
DNA: TGTGCCAGCACATTACACGGCACCGGGGAGCTGTTTTTT

D: .
V: TRBV14
J: TRBJ2-3
size: .
CDR3: CASSPRTTDTQYF
DNA: TGTGCCAGCAGCCCTCGGACGACAGATACGCAGTATTTT

D: .
V: TRBV30
J: TRBJ1-3
size: .
CDR3: CAWSGEGGTGRSRRSGNTIYF
DNA: TGTGCCTGGAGTGGGGAGGGAGGTACGGGGCGCTCTAGGCGCTCTGGAAACACCATATATTTT

D: .
V: TRBV6-5
J: TRBJ1-5
size: .
CDR3: CASTDWLGNQPQHF
DNA: TGTGCCAGCACGGATTGGCTGGGCAATCAGCCCCAGCATTTT

D: .
V: TRBV11-2
J: TRBJ2-6
size: .
CDR3: CASSLDRAGANVLTF
DNA: TGTGCCAGCAGCTTAGACAGGGCTGGGGCCAACGTCCTGACTTTC

D: TRBD1
V: TRBV6-2/TRBV6-3
J: TRBJ2-3
size: .
CDR3: CASSYSTGVGTDTQYF
DNA: TGTGCCAGCAGTTACTCGACAGGGGTCGGCACAGATACGCAGTATTTT

D: TRBD1
V: TRBV7-3
J: TRBJ1-5
size: once
CDR3: CASSKQGGDQPQHF
DNA: TGTGCCAGCAGTAAACAGGGGGGTGATCAGCCCCAGCATTTT

D: .
V: TRBV24-1
J: TRBJ2-2
size: .
CDR3: CATSEPGRSNTGELFF
DNA: TGTGCCACCAGTGAACCGGGACGGTCGAACACCGGGGAGCTGTTTTTT